These T cell receptor beta chains were read from a single sample in a study of T cells expressing NK-cell markers. TCRdb reprocessed the 5' RACE reads, with one entry per CDR3 protein and no DNA. This sample contains 350,000 to 400,000 distinct CDR3 sequences. The specimen was blood T cells: a sorted CD56 or NKG2C T cell subset, CD4+ or CD8+ T cells, or bulk PBMC T cells (not recorded which). These receptors originate from a woman aged 45-65 years in good health. CDR3s include the opening cysteine and the closing phenylalanine or tryptophan.

J	V	CDR3
TRBJ1-1	TRBV7-9	CASYDRGRTEAFF
TRBJ2-5	TRBV5-1	CASSFFHLSVPLQETQYF
TRBJ2-5	TRBV7-2	CASSLRLAGNMALQTQYF
TRBJ1-1	TRBV11-3	CASSIGGFEAFF
TRBJ2-2	TRBV11-2	CASSFGVRGELFF
TRBJ2-5	TRBV7-2	CASSLGVGETQYF
TRBJ2-3	TRBV3-1	CASSHGGGPSTDTQYF
TRBJ1-2	TRBV15	CATSREEVVPNYGYTF
TRBJ2-1	TRBV2	CASSALAQAGNEQFF
TRBJ2-5	TRBV28	CASSFNTRRFGTQYF